One and the same sample provided the 20 T cell receptor beta chains below, sequenced in a study of OX40 agonist ivuxolimab in advanced cancers. TCRdb's copy holds only in-frame clones and misses some; the assay was immunoSEQ multiplex PCR. This table has 20,000 to 25,000 clones, 88% appearing once. The source was CD4+ or CD8+ T cells sorted from blood, collected in a trial of the OX40 agonist ivuxolimab. These receptors were taken from an adult with an advanced solid tumor such as melanoma, head and neck, liver or kidney cancer.

The V call is TRBV19, the J call TRBJ2-2; weak D call: TRBD2 (6 bases). This CDR3 region has 16 residues. The ends were cut back, 3 bases at V and 0 bases at J, with 11 bases in the middle. Germline values: CDR1 LNHDA, CDR2 SQIVND (reference sequence). The CDR3 region is CASSIGWTTNTGELFF. The CDR3 DNA sequence: TGTGCCAGTAGTATCGGCTGGACTACGAACACCGGGGAGCTGTTTTTT. The full variable domain, rest sourced from reference TRBV19 and TRBJ2-2, is DGGITQSPKYLFRKEGQNVTLSCEQNLNHDAMYWYRQDPGQGLRLIYYSQIVNDFQKGDIAEGYSVSREKKESFPLTVTSAQKNPTAFYLCASSIGWTTNTGELFFGEGSRLTVL.

The CDR3, as DNA: TGCGCCAGCAGCCAAGGGCGGGGTATGAGGGACACTGAAGCTTTCTTT. It encodes CASSQGRGMRDTEAFF. V and J are TRBV4-3 and TRBJ1-1; unclear D gene. Germline loops: CDR1 LGHNA, CDR2 YSLEER. Trimming took off 1 base at V and 3 bases at J, with 15 bases between the two ends. CDR3 length: 16 residues.

This chain links TRBV9 with TRBJ1-1; a possible D gene is TRBD1 (5 bases). Germline loops: CDR1 SGDLS, CDR2 YYNGEE. The CDR3 consists of 13 residues. Between the trimmed V and J ends, which lost 5 bases and 4 bases, there was a span of 12 bases. CDR3 DNA: TGTGCCAGCAGTCGGCAGGGCAGCACTGAAGCTTTCTTT. Translation: CASSRQGSTEAFF. The whole variable domain, remainder taken from reference TRBV9 and TRBJ1-1, is DSGVTQTPKHLITATGQRVTLRCSPRSGDLSVYWYQQSLDQGLQFLIQYYNGEERAKGNILERFSAQQFPDLHSELNLSSLELGDSALYFCASSRQGSTEAFFGQGTRLTVV.

This chain connects TRBV18 to TRBJ1-6; no clear D gene. CDR3 length: 16 residues. Per the germline V gene, CDR1 is KGHSH and CDR2 is LQKENI. V lost 2 bases and J 6 bases, leaving 14 bases between the germline ends. The CDR3 bases are TGTGCCAGCTCACCAAGGCCGTCGGCGGGTAATTCACCCCTCCACTTT. Translated, it gives CASSPRPSAGNSPLHF.

The chain couples TRBV29-1 to TRBJ2-3; D is possibly TRBD1 (7 bases). The CDR3 extends over 16 amino acids. Trimming removed 4 bases from V and 5 bases from J, with 22 bases in between. In germline, CDR1 is SQVTM, CDR2 ANQGSEA. CDR3 in DNA: TGCAGCGTTGGTGGGCCGTGGCAGGGGGGTAAAGATACGCAGTATTTT. As protein: CSVGGPWQGGKDTQYF.

The gene calls are TRBV5-4 and TRBJ2-3, with 13 bases aligning to TRBD2. There are 16 residues in the CDR3. Germline lookup yields CDR1 SGHNT and CDR2 YYREEE (reference sequence). Losses at the gene ends were 4 bases for V and 4 bases for J; bases not matched to a gene: 6. The CDR3 DNA follows: TGTGCCAGCAGCCCTGGACTAGCGGGAGAGGCAGATACGCAGTATTTT. Amino acids: CASSPGLAGEADTQYF.

This clone was counted a single time. The V and J genes are TRBV5-1 and TRBJ1-6; no clear D gene. CDR3 length equals 16 residues. The germline V gene has CDR1 SGHRS and CDR2 YFSETQ. V dropped 2 bases and J dropped 7 bases, with 16 bases sitting between them. CDR3 sequence (DNA): TGCGCCAGCAGCTTAAGGGAAGAAATCCCCAATTCACCCCTCCACTTT. Translated, it gives CASSLREEIPNSPLHF.

V gene TRBV5-1 combines with J gene TRBJ2-1; D is undetermined. Between the trimmed V and J ends, which lost 3 bases and 7 bases, there was a span of 20 bases. The germline V gene encodes CDR1 SGHRS and CDR2 YFSETQ. The CDR3 totals 16 residues. The chain's CDR3 is CASSSWGRVDGNEQFF. In DNA form, the CDR3 reads TGCGCCAGCAGCTCCTGGGGTAGGGTAGATGGTAATGAGCAGTTCTTC.

This chain joins TRBV6-5 and TRBJ2-7, with 11 bases fitting TRBD1. This CDR3 is built from 15 residues. The V segment lost 2 bases and the J segment 6 bases; nucleotides outside the gene matches: 6. The germline V gene encodes CDR1 MNHEY and CDR2 SVGAGI. CDR3 residues: CASSYRPGQGGEQYF. Written as DNA, the CDR3 is TGTGCCAGCAGTTACAGACCGGGACAGGGGGGCGAGCAGTACTTC.

V and J are TRBV6-1 and TRBJ2-1, with 12 bases identical to TRBD2. V gave up 4 bases and J gave up 9 bases; unmatched junction bases: 7. Germline lookup yields CDR1 MNHNS and CDR2 SASEGT. The CDR3 is 15 residues long. As DNA, the CDR3 is TGTGCCAGCAGTGCAGGACTAGCGGGATTCGGTGAGCAGTTCTTC. Translating gives CASSAGLAGFGEQFF.

The genes are TRBV7-2 and TRBJ2-5; either TRBD1 or TRBD2 may fit D (5 bases each). Germline CDR1 reads SGHTA; CDR2 reads FQGNSA. The CDR3 runs 14 residues. Trimming took 5 bases from V and 4 from J, leaving 14 bases between them. CDR3 bases: TGTGCCAGCAGCCGGGGCTCCGCCTCAGAGACCCAGTACTTC. Residues: CASSRGSASETQYF.

The J gene is TRBJ1-2, the V gene TRBV7-2, with D hard to call. Trimming stripped 8 bases from V and 7 bases from J, with 17 bases between. This CDR3 is built from 13 residues. Germline V lookup: CDR1 SGHTA, CDR2 FQGNSA. The CDR3 DNA reads TGTGCCAGCCTAAGGTCCGCAGTGGGTGGCTACACCTTC. Translated: CASLRSAVGGYTF.

The gene calls are TRBV19 and TRBJ1-2; 9 bases align to TRBD1. In germline, CDR1 is LNHDA, CDR2 SQIVND (reference sequence). This CDR3 has 12 amino acids. The junction had 2 bases not matched to a gene; V was cut back by 5 bases and J by 7 bases. The CDR3 sequence is CASSVTGGGYTF. DNA for the CDR3: TGTGCCAGTAGTGTGACAGGGGGTGGCTACACCTTC.

The chain joins TRBV5-4 to TRBJ1-1; the D gene is possibly TRBD1 (5 bases). Germline V gene lookup returns CDR1 SGHNT and CDR2 YYREEE (reference sequence). V shed 5 bases and J shed 4 bases, with 15 bases lying between them. This CDR3 is 14 amino acids long. CDR3 nucleotide sequence: TGTGCCAGCAGTCATAGGGGATCCGGCACTGAAGCTTTCTTT. It specifies CASSHRGSGTEAFF.

The V gene is TRBV6-5, the J gene TRBJ2-2, with a weak D call TRBD1 (5 bases). The germline V gene encodes CDR1 MNHEY and CDR2 SVGAGI. CDR3 length: 15 residues. With 5 bases removed from V and 2 bases from J, the gap between germline ends came to 12 bases. CDR3 in DNA: TGTGCCAGCAGTCGCCTGGACACTAACACCGGGGAGCTGTTTTTT. Protein sequence: CASSRLDTNTGELFF.

The gene calls are TRBV7-2 and TRBJ2-3; 11 nucleotides align to TRBD2. The ends lost 1 base at V and 2 bases at J; junction bases unmatched: 8. This CDR3 has 18 amino acids. Germline V CDR1 and CDR2: SGHTA, FQGNSA. CDR3 in amino acids: CASSLVAGGLKNTDTQYF. The CDR3 DNA is TGTGCCAGCAGCTTAGTAGCGGGGGGGCTCAAAAACACAGATACGCAGTATTTT. Together with reference TRBV7-2 and TRBJ2-3, the CDR3 gives the full variable domain: GAGVSQSPSNKVTEKGKDVELRCDPISGHTALYWYRQSLGQGLEFLIYFQGNSAPDKSGLPSDRFSAERTGGSVSTLTIQRTQQEDSAVYLCASSLVAGGLKNTDTQYFGPGTRLTVL.

The chain is built from TRBV5-6 and TRBJ2-7; possible D gene TRBD2, 5 bases. This CDR3 contains 11 residues. Germline V lookup: CDR1 SGHDT, CDR2 YYEEEE. V shed 4 bases and J shed 3 bases, with 5 bases lying between them. In nucleotides, the CDR3 is TGTGCCAGCAGCCGGGGCTACGAGCAGTACTTC. This sequence encodes CASSRGYEQYF. The full variable domain, completed using reference TRBV5-6 and TRBJ2-7, is DAGVTQSPTHLIKTRGQQVTLRCSPKSGHDTVSWYQQALGQGPQFIFQYYEEEERQRGNFPDRFSGHQFPNYSSELNVNALLLGDSALYLCASSRGYEQYFGPGTRLTVT.

This chain uses TRBV12-5 with TRBJ2-2, with 10 nucleotides matching TRBD1. The V segment lost 3 bases and the J segment 4 bases; nucleotides outside the gene matches: 5. The CDR3 contains 16 residues. The germline gives CDR1 LGHNT, CDR2 FRNRAP. The CDR3 nucleotides read TGTGCTAGTGGTTTTGACAGGGGGCAAGGCACCGGGGAGCTGTTTTTT. Translation gives CASGFDRGQGTGELFF.

The V gene is TRBV29-1, the J gene TRBJ2-7; the D gene is possibly TRBD1 (7 bases). This CDR3 has 14 amino acids. The ends were cut back, 7 bases at V and 3 bases at J, with 19 bases in the middle. The germline V gene has CDR1 SQVTM and CDR2 ANQGSEA. This chain's CDR3 is CSARSGGRSYEQYF. CDR3 coding DNA: TGCAGCGCACGCTCAGGGGGGCGCAGCTACGAGCAGTACTTC.

This clone was picked up one time. The chain uses TRBV30 and TRBJ1-2, with TRBD1 identical over 7 bases. Germline trimming cut 4 bases from V and 5 bases from J; bases unmatched to any gene: 7. This CDR3 comprises 13 residues. Germline assignment: CDR1 GTSNPN and CDR2 SVGIG (reference sequence). The DNA of the CDR3 is TGTGCCTGGAACCGGGACAGACCTTATGGCTACACCTTC. Its protein is CAWNRDRPYGYTF.